This TCR beta chain was recovered during a study of cytomegalovirus exposure and HLA in healthy donors (TCRdb year 2017). Broadly, across the study: According to an earlier analysis of several hundred of the donors, roughly 180 million T cells yielded 117 million unique TCR beta sequences and 276 Gb of sequence data. To predict cytomegalovirus infection status, the study combined high-throughput TCR immunosequencing, statistical association of individual TCRs with disease status, and machine learning. HLA typing included class I and class II loci at four-digit resolution. Genome-wide SNP genotypes for about 65% of the roughly 670 donors were used in a later genetic analysis, which treated that subset as a discovery cohort. Of the 300 to 500 genotyped donors, less than 90% were placed in the genetic ancestry cluster associated with self-reported Caucasian donors. All discovery cohort repertoires had been generated using a single sequencing platform. A separate validation cohort of roughly 130 different subjects was used in addition to the approximately 640-subject first cohort. Rather than drawing on any new phenotypic data, the later analysis identified candidate immune exposures from TCR beta sequences and the way those sequences occurred across donors. Typing coverage differed by locus: A, B, C, DRB1 and DQB1 were typed in about 620-640 donors, DQA1 in about 560, DPA1 in roughly 590, and DPB1 in 472. A later analysis re-examined previously published TCR beta repertoires from more than 550 donors and added high-resolution HLA genotyping to investigate patterns of TCR occurrence. The study aimed to test whether signatures of past pathogen exposure could be identified by cataloging public T cell receptors. An early release covering approximately 600 HLA-typed donors comprised around 300 gigabases of sequencing data and around 86 million unique TCR sequences. Donor age, sex, ethnicity and CMV serostatus were collected together with the repertoire data. Because of strong linkage in the cohort, 5 or 6 DR-DQ haplotypes were treated as single units for association and clustering. The study profiled the T cell repertoires of 500 to 800 subjects by immunosequencing and related them to cytomegalovirus serostatus. Across approximately 400 genotyped donors of the cohort, an average of about 220,000 unique TCR beta nucleotide sequences per donor were sequenced, and about a sixth of those sequences were non-productive. In an earlier analysis of more than 550 of the donors, high-throughput TCR beta sequencing was used to judge whether each TCR beta V gene segment behaved as functional or pseudogenic.

The V and J ends are trimmed by 5 bases and 6 bases, leaving 16 bases between them. Counted from cysteine to phenylalanine, this CDR3 has 14 amino acids. Left in the record is the CDR3 DNA by itself, 42 bases read in frame from the first base. The germline V gene encodes CDR1 SGHTA and CDR2 FQGNSA. The library was built by means of the immunoSEQ multiplex PCR assay. For the multiplex PCR, a mixture combining 60 forward primers for TCR Vbeta segments and 13 reverse primers for TCR Jbeta segments was used. A multiplex PCR assay on genomic DNA amplified the CDR3 region of rearranged TCR beta genes. The amplified TCR beta libraries were sequenced on the Illumina HiSeq System as 87-base-pair reads. In the paper's pipeline: Across the 670 or so repertoires, a later analysis counted roughly 84 million unique TCR beta chains, approximately 10 million of which were shared by at least two donors. Raw reads were error-corrected and collapsed into unique sequences by a nearest-neighbor algorithm in which closely related sequences were merged to remove PCR and sequencing errors. V, D and J gene segments were assigned by aligning CDR3 sequences to IMGT reference sequences. For a sequence to be retained, at least a six-nucleotide match to both a V gene segment and a J gene segment was required. A rearrangement was called productive if the CDR3 had no stop codons and remained in frame with V and J, and every other rearrangement was called non-productive. Following IMGT convention, CDR3 was defined as the stretch from the second conserved V-encoded cysteine up to the conserved J-encoded phenylalanine. The earlier analysis of fewer than 700 of the donors excluded sequences that lacked an unambiguous match to a single V gene segment. In an earlier analysis of some 590 of the donors, a V segment was called functional when productive rearrangements were above 56.7%, and segregating when the standard deviation between donors exceeded 5%. To diagnose cytomegalovirus status from the catalog of TCR beta chain sequences, a statistical classification framework was built. V and J gene assignment, in a later analysis, came from comparing TCR nucleotide sequences with IMGT/GENE-DB human TR gene sequences. Using the TCRdist pipeline, a later analysis assigned CDR3 sequences along with most-parsimonious VDJ recombination scenarios. In a later analysis, each TCR beta chain was defined by its CDR3 amino acid sequence together with its V-gene family, and reads lacking a unique V-gene family were excluded. As a way to deal with suspected cross-contamination and a sequencing artifact, a later analysis dropped roughly 600 nucleotide sequences that were highly shared and had low generation probability. For each public chain, a later analysis derived a clonal expansion index from normalized ranks of inferred template counts within each repertoire. In a later analysis, generation probabilities were computed using a VDJ recombination model fitted to out-of-frame rearrangements, and the results were checked against IGoR. In a later analysis, hypergeometric tests were used to score TCR-TCR, TCR-HLA and TCR-CMV co-occurrence, with a repertoire-size bias correction applied to TCR pairs. A later analysis estimated false discovery rates by permuting HLA or CMV assignments 20 times. In a later analysis, co-occurring TCRs were grouped with DBSCAN, and TCRdist sequence similarity was added when clustering was performed within HLA-allele-positive subsets. Repertoires with fewer than 30,000 or more than 120,000 public chains, plus five repertoires with anomalous nucleotide sharing, were excluded from co-occurrence clustering. TCRdb holds this immuneACCESS table with in-frame rearrangements only. Some clones are missing; in checked studies, unresolved V genes explain under half, and the rest has no known cause. V, J and clone size are taken as reported in that table, and D and trimming were inferred from the DNA itself. This sample has approximately 160,000 clones in its table, and roughly three quarters of those were observed once. In total, the top ten clones hold roughly 4.5% of the sample.

Results the study describes overall, beyond this receptor: Compared with equally common non-associated chains, HLA-associated TCR beta chains in a later analysis were more clonally expanded and had lower generation probabilities. Linkage disequilibrium might explain the correlated functional status among segregating V segments, but an unknown experimental factor could not be ruled out. A further reported finding was that TCR beta sequences accurately predicted the HLA-A and HLA-B alleles for most subjects in the first cohort. In a later genetic analysis, fewer N-insertions in productive TCRs were reported among donors in an Asian-associated ancestry cluster than the roughly 700-donor mean. Specific HLA alleles were associated with 15,000 to 20,000 TCR beta sequences at a false discovery rate of 0.05 in a later analysis. For the cohort, immune exposure information was limited to CMV serostatus. Cytomegalovirus status was reported to be diagnosed by the classifier with high specificity and sensitivity in both the original and validation cohorts. In the study, approximately 150 TCR beta chains were listed as associated with cytomegalovirus. Because counts were too low, about 18 rarely observed V segments, including chromosome 9 orphons, were excluded from the earlier analysis of a few hundred of the donors. While some public TCRs were present in many individuals, most TCR sequences turned up only very rarely across donors. According to a later analysis, TCR association rates differed among HLA loci, with DRB1 alleles showing the most associated TCRs and HLA-C alleles showing the fewest. V-gene and J-gene trimming of TCR beta chains was associated with a missense DCLRE1C variant in a later genetic analysis, and the association was replicated in an independent cohort. HLA typing was unavailable for some donors at each locus, so association tests used only the typed subset. A later analysis found that most CMV-associated TCR beta chains appeared HLA-restricted, with HLA associations seemingly driven largely by CMV exposure. Roughly uniform sequencing depth across donors was assumed in presence/absence analyses, although this assumption may not hold. According to the authors, the approach could potentially be generalized to other disease states and immunological phenotypes. A group of highly shared sequence variants was considered likely to be a technical artifact of the sequencing pipeline. Three of the identified cytomegalovirus-associated TCR beta chains were confirmed in vitro to be specific for cytomegalovirus antigens. Assigning TCR associations to individual alleles was difficult when HLA alleles, especially DR and DQ, strongly co-occurred. Because the 87-base-pair reads could not distinguish some IMGT-functional V segments, including TRBV6-2 and TRBV6-3, those segments were excluded. In a later analysis, several top co-occurrence clusters were reported to appear linked to parvovirus B19, influenza, CMV and Epstein-Barr virus. In this cohort, only TCR beta chains were sequenced, and detectable features were limited by the absence of alpha or paired-chain data. In an earlier analysis of about 550 of the donors, most TCR beta V segments were observed in productive rearrangements about 90% or about 30% of the time, broadly matching IMGT annotations.

As to this clone: No antigen is known for it. Base qualities are not at hand, and no much larger clone is one base apart.

The cohort consisted of 600 to 750 healthy bone marrow donors. At the time of sampling, all cohort members were nominally healthy, though unrecorded immune exposures were likely present. The donor tested CMV seropositive, placing the donor among the roughly 300 seropositive members of the cohort. A peripheral blood sample was collected from each donor, and TCR beta sequencing was performed on peripheral blood mononuclear cells. The Qiagen DNeasy Blood Extraction Kit was used to extract genomic DNA from the blood cell samples. The chain employs TRBV7-2 and TRBJ1-2, with the D gene not confidently named. The source is a man aged 18-30 years in good health and CMV-seropositive. The material sequenced was PBMCs. This receptor carries the CDR3 CASSRGPGFDGYTF. The DNA sequence is as follows: TGTGCCAGCAGCCGAGGCCCGGGTTTCGATGGCTACACCTTC.